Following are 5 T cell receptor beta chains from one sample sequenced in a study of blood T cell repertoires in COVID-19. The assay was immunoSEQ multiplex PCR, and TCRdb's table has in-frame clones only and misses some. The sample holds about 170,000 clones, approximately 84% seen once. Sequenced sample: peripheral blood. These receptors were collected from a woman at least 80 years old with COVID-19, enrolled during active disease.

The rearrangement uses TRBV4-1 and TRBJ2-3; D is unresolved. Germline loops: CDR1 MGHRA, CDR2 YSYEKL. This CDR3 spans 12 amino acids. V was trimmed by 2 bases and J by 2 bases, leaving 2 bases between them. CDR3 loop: CASSQLTDTQYF. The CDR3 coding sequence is TGCGCCAGCAGCCAACTCACAGATACGCAGTATTTT.

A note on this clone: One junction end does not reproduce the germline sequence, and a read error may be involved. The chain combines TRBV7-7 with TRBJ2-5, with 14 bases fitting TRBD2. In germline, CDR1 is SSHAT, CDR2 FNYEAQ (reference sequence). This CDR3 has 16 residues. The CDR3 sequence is CASSSTSGGALETQYF. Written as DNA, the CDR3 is TGTGCTAGCAGCTCGACTAGCGGGGGGGCCTTGGAGACCCAGTACTTC. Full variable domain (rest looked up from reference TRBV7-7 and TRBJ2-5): GAGVSQSPRYKVTKRGQDVTLRCDPISSHATLYWYQQALGQGPEFLTYFNYEAQPDKSGLPSDRFSAERPEGSISTLTIQRTEQRDSAMYRCASSSTSGGALETQYFGPGTRLLVL.

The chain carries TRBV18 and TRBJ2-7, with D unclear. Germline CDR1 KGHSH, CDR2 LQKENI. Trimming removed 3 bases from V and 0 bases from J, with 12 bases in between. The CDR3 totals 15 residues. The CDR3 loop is CASSPPPVYSYEQYF. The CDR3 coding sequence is TGTGCCAGCTCACCCCCTCCCGTATACTCCTACGAGCAGTACTTC.

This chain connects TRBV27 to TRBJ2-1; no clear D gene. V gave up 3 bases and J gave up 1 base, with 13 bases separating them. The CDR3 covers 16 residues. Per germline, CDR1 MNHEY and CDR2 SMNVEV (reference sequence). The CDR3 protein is CASSLWSASSYNEQFF. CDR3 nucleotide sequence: TGTGCCAGCAGTTTGTGGTCCGCTAGTTCCTACAATGAGCAGTTCTTC.

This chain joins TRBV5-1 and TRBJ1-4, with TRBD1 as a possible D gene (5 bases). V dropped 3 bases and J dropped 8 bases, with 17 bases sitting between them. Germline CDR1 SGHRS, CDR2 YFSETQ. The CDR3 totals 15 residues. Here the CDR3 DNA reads TGCGCCAGCAGCTCAACCGGGACGGGGGAAGAAAAACTGTTTTTT. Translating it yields CASSSTGTGEEKLFF.